The rows below give T cell receptor beta chains drawn from one sample of a study of technical replicates of blood from a few donors. Sequenced by immunoSEQ multiplex PCR; TCRdb stores in-frame clones only, minus some. The sample contains some 76,000 clones, approximately 98% of which appear only once. Specimen: T cells isolated from PBMCs. These receptors were obtained from a human donor in good health. Each CDR3 is given without its conserved first and last residue. Each record gives: CDR3 length, J gene, D gene, V gene, clone size, CDR3 protein. A D gene is named only where the DNA matches it firmly. Clone size appears in some rows only: once, few, many, or a class for an expanded clone.

11 | TRBJ1-1 | TRBD1 | TRBV5-4 | NA | ASSFQGATEAF
13 | TRBJ2-1 | NA | TRBV6-1 | NA | ASSELLSSYNEQF
12 | TRBJ1-2 | NA | TRBV5-6 | NA | ASSSWTHNYGYT
11 | TRBJ2-1 | NA | TRBV18 | NA | ASSPMIDNEQF
15 | TRBJ2-3 | NA | TRBV7-9 | NA | ASSLVGQRSSTDTQY
12 | TRBJ2-1 | TRBD1 | TRBV27 | NA | ASSLPARGNEQF
13 | TRBJ2-3 | NA | TRBV11-2 | once | ASTPRDSSSGTQY
15 | TRBJ2-2 | TRBD2 | TRBV25-1 | NA | ASSEGVGRGTAGELF
16 | TRBJ2-2 | TRBD1 | TRBV5-1 | NA | ASSLRDPGQPNTGELF
13 | TRBJ1-2 | NA | TRBV11-2 | once | ASSLASTGNYGYT
11 | TRBJ2-3 | NA | TRBV14 | NA | ASSLSTWDTQY
13 | TRBJ2-7 | TRBD1 | TRBV7-6 | NA | ASSLNDGTGDKQY
9 | TRBJ2-5 | NA | TRBV20-1 | NA | SASDRQTQY
16 | TRBJ1-5 | TRBD1 | TRBV5-4 | NA | ASSLDGGQGLSNQPQH
14 | TRBJ2-3 | TRBD2 | TRBV19 | NA | ASRLAEGDHTDTQY
14 | TRBJ1-3 | TRBD1 | TRBV29-1 | NA | SDSGQGVWSGNTIY
10 | TRBJ2-7 | NA | TRBV27 | NA | ASSLGRTEQY
14 | TRBJ2-3 | TRBD2 | TRBV7-8 | NA | ASSWWTRFGTDTQY
12 | TRBJ2-1 | TRBD1 | TRBV9 | once | ASSWTGGYNEQF
11 | TRBJ1-1 | NA | TRBV14 | NA | ASSHKGGTEAF
11 | TRBJ1-2 | NA | TRBV5-6 | NA | ASTLTGFYGYT
13 | TRBJ2-7 | TRBD2 | TRBV19 | NA | ASSAGLAGDYEQY
14 | TRBJ1-4 | NA | TRBV5-6 | once | ASSLDGALGYEKLF
14 | TRBJ2-1 | TRBD2 | TRBV19 | NA | ASSIQASGSLDEQF
11 | TRBJ2-1 | NA | TRBV6-5 | NA | ASSSDGHNEQF
13 | TRBJ2-7 | TRBD2 | TRBV7-9 | NA | ASSSGTSGTREQY
12 | TRBJ2-7 | TRBD2 | TRBV10-3 | NA | AIRGLTGGREQY
12 | TRBJ1-2 | TRBD1 | TRBV5-1 | NA | ASSFGQGRYGYT
13 | TRBJ1-2 | TRBD1 | TRBV14 | NA | ASGTGGAYWYGYT
10 | TRBJ1-1 | TRBD1 | TRBV6-1 | NA | ASSETGDRAF
13 | TRBJ2-3 | TRBD2 | TRBV19 | NA | ASSGAGPGTDTQY
12 | TRBJ2-7 | NA | TRBV11-3 | NA | ASSLSGGPYEQY
12 | TRBJ1-4 | TRBD1 | TRBV6-1 | NA | ASSDQGAIKKLF
12 | TRBJ2-3 | NA | TRBV7-3 | NA | ASSPLRGTDTQY
13 | TRBJ2-2 | TRBD2 | TRBV9 | NA | ASSVGTSGAGELF
11 | TRBJ2-5 | NA | TRBV5-4 | NA | ASSLNSLETQY
10 | TRBJ2-7 | NA | TRBV2 | NA | AGTGTGGDQY
10 | TRBJ1-2 | TRBD1 | TRBV5-1 | NA | ASSLDREGYT
11 | TRBJ2-7 | NA | TRBV10-3 | NA | AISELLFYEQY
16 | TRBJ2-7 | TRBD1 | TRBV5-1 | once | ASSLEWDRGSRYYEQY
13 | TRBJ2-1 | NA | TRBV28 | NA | ASSFTLSSYNEQF
12 | TRBJ1-2 | TRBD1 | TRBV19 | NA | ASSSFAGQNGYT
12 | TRBJ1-1 | NA | TRBV6-5 | once | ASSYISENTEAF
12 | TRBJ2-2 | NA | TRBV29-1 | NA | SVEEQAFTGELF
16 | TRBJ2-3 | TRBD1 | TRBV11-2 | NA | ASSRGQGDSPSTDTQY
14 | TRBJ2-7 | NA | TRBV9 | NA | ASSVGGGGTAYEQY
16 | TRBJ2-3 | TRBD2 | TRBV15 | NA | ATSRDIAGGYSTDTQY
9 | TRBJ1-1 | NA | TRBV7-2 | NA | ASSLLRGTF
11 | TRBJ2-3 | NA | TRBV2 | NA | ASTRSSTDTQY
12 | TRBJ2-7 | TRBD1 | TRBV4-1 | NA | ASSQDQGQYEQY
10 | TRBJ1-3 | NA | TRBV28 | NA | ASNIGGNTIY
12 | TRBJ2-7 | NA | TRBV4-3 | NA | ASSRVAQGGEQY
12 | TRBJ2-7 | TRBD1 | TRBV28 | NA | ASSPDRGLYEQY
12 | TRBJ2-1 | NA | TRBV9 | NA | ASSVRTSSSEQF
11 | TRBJ2-2 | NA | TRBV4-1 | once | ASSQVATGELF